What follows is one TCR beta chain and its context. Its cognate antigen is unknown. The record originates from a study of T cells after yellow fever vaccination. CDR3 size: 12 residues. V was clipped by 2 bases and J by 10 bases, with 9 bases between them. Germline CDR1 SGHTA, CDR2 FQGNSA. Findings and caveats of the study: Some clonotypes, a small share, were shared between CD4 and CD8 compartments. The secondary T-cell response peaked on day 5, not day 15, but was weaker. Re-detected after boosting: most primary clones, almost 98% of CD4 and roughly 90% of CD8.

TCRdb fed the 5' RACE reads into MiXCR, producing one record per CDR3 protein. The sample holds roughly 400,000 distinct CDR3 sequences; about 19% are singletons and the top ten take roughly a sixth. The sequencing used PBMCs, collected before the yellow fever booster vaccination. This sequence was found in a man in his late teens or twenties who received the YFV17D yellow fever vaccine. This chain connects TRBV7-2 to TRBJ2-1, with D maybe TRBD2 (6 bases). CDR3 coding DNA: TGTGCCAGCAGCTTAACGGGGGTCGAGCAGTTCTTC. Translation: CASSLTGVEQFF.